This T cell receptor beta chain was identified during a study of blood T cell repertoires in COVID-19. About the research overall: Sites in the United States, Italy and Spain provided acute and convalescent COVID-19 samples. T cells, B-cell-depleted T cells, or PBMCs supplied cDNA or gDNA.

The CDR3 contains 15 residues. V shed 1 base, J shed 3 bases, and the junction held 3 bases outside the gene matches. Germline CDR1 is SGHTA and CDR2 is FQGNSA. Authors' methods: Researchers report that nucleated cell counts were estimated from reference gene primer amplification. Profiled with immunoSEQ multiplex PCR; TCRdb holds only in-frame clones, not every one. V and J calls and clone size are given by that table; D and trimming were obtained from the DNA. In the table there are around 300,000 clones, roughly 90% of which are singletons. This receptor was identified in a woman aged 45-60 years with active or convalescent COVID-19. The rearrangement links TRBV7-2 to TRBJ1-5; 7 positions agree with TRBD1. Material: peripheral blood. DNA of the CDR3: TGTGCCAGCAGCTTAGAGGGGGCGGACAATCAGCCCCAGCATTTT. This codes for CASSLEGADNQPQHF.